Each of the 27 T cell receptor beta chains below was sequenced from the same sample in a study of ipilimumab plus nivolumab after autologous stem cell transplantation. Sequencing used immunoSEQ multiplex PCR; TCRdb keeps in-frame clones, though not all of them. The table has about 84,000 clones, 75% to 85% seen once; the top ten hold approximately 2.2%. The specimen was PBMCs, collected in a trial of ipilimumab plus nivolumab as post-transplant consolidation. These receptors all come from a male donor with diffuse large B-cell lymphoma.

The V gene is TRBV9, the J gene TRBJ1-1; no firm D call. In germline, CDR1 is SGDLS, CDR2 YYNGEE. Trimming left V 0 bases short and J 0 bases short, with 12 bases between. CDR3 length: 16 residues. The CDR3 coding sequence is TGTGCCAGCAGCGTAGTCCCAGCCGCCTTGAACACTGAAGCTTTCTTT. Its protein product is CASSVVPAALNTEAFF.

The chain joins TRBV12-5 to TRBJ2-3; 10 bases line up with TRBD2. The germline V gene has CDR1 LGHNT and CDR2 FRNRAP. The CDR3 loop spans 14 amino acids. Trimming at V came to 9 bases and at J to 5 bases, leaving 8 bases not matched to a gene. CDR3 coding DNA: TGTGCTAGCAGCGGGGGGGCCTTGGAAGATACGCAGTATTTT. Protein sequence: CASSGGALEDTQYF.

The chain couples TRBV6-1 to TRBJ2-7, with TRBD1 matching 8 bases. The CDR3 has 13 residues. Per germline, CDR1 MNHNS and CDR2 SASEGT. After removal of 4 bases from V and 6 bases from J, the junction contained 5 bases not matched to a gene. The CDR3 loop is CASSGDRGGEQYF. CDR3 in DNA: TGTGCCAGCAGTGGAGACAGGGGTGGCGAGCAGTACTTC.

The V call is TRBV30, the J call TRBJ1-6; D is uncertain. The germline CDR1 and CDR2 sequences are GTSNPN and SVGIG (reference sequence). The CDR3 spans 15 residues. Trimming took 0 bases from V and 7 from J, leaving 13 bases between them. The CDR3 nucleotides are TGTGCCTGGAGTGTCATGACGGCCGGCAATTCACCCCTCCACTTT. Protein sequence: CAWSVMTAGNSPLHF.

V usage is TRBV2 and J usage is TRBJ2-7; TRBD1 might be the D (6 bases). Deletions cut 6 bases from V and 2 bases from J, with 8 bases between. Germline CDR1 and CDR2: SNHLY and FYNNEI. There are 12 residues in the CDR3. The CDR3: CASRQGTYEQYF. CDR3 DNA sequence: TGTGCCAGCAGACAGGGTACCTACGAGCAGTACTTC.

The V call is TRBV27, the J call TRBJ1-2, with D possibly being TRBD1 (5 bases). CDR3 length: 16 residues. CDR1 MNHEY and CDR2 SMNVEV come from the germline V gene (reference sequence). The germline V and J ends were trimmed by 8 bases and 2 bases, with 21 bases remaining between them. CDR3 sequence reads: CASALIRGWANYGYTF. The CDR3 coding sequence is TGTGCCAGCGCCCTGATTAGGGGTTGGGCGAACTATGGCTACACCTTC.

V gene TRBV6-6 combines with J gene TRBJ2-1, with TRBD1 identical over 10 bases. CDR3 length equals 15 residues. CDR1 and CDR2 (germline): MNHNY, SVGAGI (reference sequence). The junction had 3 bases not matched to a gene; V was cut back by 4 bases and J by 3 bases. CDR3 sequence: CASSSGQGDYNEQFF. CDR3 nucleotide sequence: TGTGCCAGCAGTTCAGGACAGGGGGACTACAATGAGCAGTTCTTC.

The rearrangement links TRBV19 to TRBJ1-1, with D possibly being TRBD1 (5 bases). Germline V CDR1 and CDR2: LNHDA, SQIVND (reference sequence). This CDR3 has 14 amino acids. With 4 bases removed from V and 0 bases from J, the gap between germline ends came to 9 bases. CDR3 in DNA: TGTGCCAGTAGTAATGACAGATTGAACACTGAAGCTTTCTTT. Its protein is CASSNDRLNTEAFF.

This clone was counted a single time. The V gene is TRBV6-5, the J gene TRBJ2-7; TRBD1 matches at 8 bases. Unmatched junction bases numbered 6, after V lost 5 bases and J lost 3 bases. Germline V gene sequence: CDR1 MNHEY, CDR2 SVGAGI. The CDR3 contains 14 residues. As DNA, the CDR3 is TGTGCCAGCAGTCGACAGGGGATGGGCTACGAGCAGTACTTC. Translation gives CASSRQGMGYEQYF.

The chain uses TRBV7-2 and TRBJ2-3; D may be TRBD1 (6 bases). The ends were cut back, 6 bases at V and 8 bases at J, with 12 bases in the middle. The CDR3 contains 12 residues. Germline V CDR1 and CDR2: SGHTA, FQGNSA. CDR3 in DNA: TGTGCCAGCAGTTTCTGGGGGCCTACGCAGTATTTT. Its translation is CASSFWGPTQYF.

The rearrangement uses TRBV5-1 and TRBJ1-2, with D tentatively TRBD1 (6 bases). Germline V CDR1 and CDR2: SGHRS, YFSETQ. The CDR3 loop spans 15 amino acids. Between the trimmed V and J ends, which lost 3 bases and 0 bases, there was a span of 12 bases. The CDR3 protein is CASSSGTPTNYGYTF. CDR3 bases: TGCGCCAGCAGCTCCGGGACACCTACTAACTATGGCTACACCTTC.

The rearrangement uses TRBV7-2 and TRBJ2-7; TRBD1 is a possible D gene (5 bases). V lost 1 base, J lost 0 bases, and 10 bases lay in between. CDR1 SGHTA and CDR2 FQGNSA come from the germline V gene. The CDR3 runs 15 residues. As DNA, the CDR3 is TGTGCCAGCAGCTTAGGCAGGGCTGACTCCTACGAGCAGTACTTC. Amino acid sequence: CASSLGRADSYEQYF.

The gene calls are TRBV5-1 and TRBJ1-1, with 7 bases that match TRBD1. V shed 3 bases and J 7 bases; nucleotides not matched to a gene: 9. This CDR3 region has 14 residues. Looked up from germline, CDR1 is SGHRS and CDR2 is YFSETQ. The chain's CDR3 is CASSSTRGNGEAFF. The CDR3 bases are TGCGCCAGCAGCTCAACCAGGGGGAATGGTGAAGCTTTCTTT.

This sequence joins TRBV10-3 and TRBJ2-7, with a possible D match to TRBD2 (6 bases). Germline CDR1 is ENHRY and CDR2 is SYGVKD. This CDR3 has 12 amino acids. V shed 0 bases and J shed 7 bases, with 7 bases lying between them. The CDR3 sequence is CAISESGGEQYF. The CDR3 region has the DNA TGTGCCATCAGTGAGTCCGGGGGAGAGCAGTACTTC.

This chain links TRBV6-5 with TRBJ1-3, with D unresolved. Between the trimmed V and J ends, which lost 11 bases and 0 bases, there was a span of 11 bases. The germline V gene encodes CDR1 MNHEY and CDR2 SVGAGI. CDR3 length equals 13 residues. The chain's CDR3 is CAAGPSSGNTIYF. CDR3 bases: TGTGCCGCTGGGCCGAGCTCTGGAAACACCATATATTTT.

This clone was detected a few times. This chain links TRBV5-1 with TRBJ2-2; TRBD2 aligns across 15 bases. After removal of 5 bases from V and 6 bases from J, the junction contained 8 bases not matched to a gene. The CDR3 sequence is 17 residues long. From germline, CDR1 is SGHRS and CDR2 YFSETQ. CDR3 region: CASSAGLAGGLAGELFF. The CDR3 region has the DNA TGCGCCAGCAGTGCCGGACTAGCGGGGGGGCTCGCCGGGGAGCTGTTTTTT. The whole variable domain, filled in from reference TRBV5-1 and TRBJ2-2, reads KAGVTQTPRYLIKTRGQQVTLSCSPISGHRSVSWYQQTPGQGLQFLFEYFSETQRNKGNFPGRFSGRQFSNSRSEMNVSTLELGDSALYLCASSAGLAGGLAGELFFGEGSRLTVL.

This chain joins TRBV7-9 and TRBJ2-1; D is undetermined. The CDR3 is made up of 15 amino acids. Germline V lookup: CDR1 SEHNR, CDR2 FQNEAQ (reference sequence). Deletions cut 5 bases from V and 8 bases from J, with 19 bases between. The CDR3: CASSDPRQFGDEQFF. The CDR3 coding sequence is TGTGCCAGCAGCGACCCTCGACAATTTGGGGATGAGCAGTTCTTC.

This chain joins TRBV6-4 and TRBJ1-2; D unresolved. There are 13 residues in the CDR3. Germline lookup yields CDR1 MRHNA and CDR2 SNTAGT. Trimming stripped 3 bases from V and 4 bases from J, with 9 bases between. In nucleotides, the CDR3 is TGTGCCAGCAGTGAGGTTTCGGGCTATGGCTACACCTTC. The encoded protein is CASSEVSGYGYTF.

This clone was recorded a few times. The chain carries TRBV25-1 and TRBJ1-3; the D gene is possibly TRBD1 (5 bases). Trimming pared 3 bases from V and 2 bases from J, leaving 11 bases between. Germline CDR1 MGHDK, CDR2 SYGVNS. The CDR3 sequence is 15 residues long. The CDR3 coding sequence is TGTGCCAGCAGTGACTCGTGGGGCGCTGGAAACACCATATATTTT. Translation: CASSDSWGAGNTIYF.

V gene TRBV19 combines with J gene TRBJ1-2; 8 positions match TRBD1. V shed 5 bases and J 1 base; nucleotides not matched to a gene: 6. Germline V lookup: CDR1 LNHDA, CDR2 SQIVND (reference sequence). The CDR3 covers 15 residues. Here the CDR3 DNA reads TGTGCCAGTAGTGTGGACAGGGATTTTAACTATGGCTACACCTTC. Protein: CASSVDRDFNYGYTF.

Comments on this clone: Other DNA sequences within the sample encode an identical CDR3. V is TRBV5-5 and J is TRBJ2-5; perhaps TRBD1 as D (6 bases). The ends were cut back, 0 bases at V and 4 bases at J, with 7 bases in the middle. The germline V gene has CDR1 SGHKS and CDR2 YYEKEE (reference sequence). The CDR3 contains 13 residues. The CDR3 coding sequence is TGTGCCAGCAGCTTGGAAGGGGGAGAGACCCAGTACTTC. It is translated as CASSLEGGETQYF.

This chain uses TRBV5-1 with TRBJ2-3, with a weak D call TRBD2 (6 bases). The CDR3 extends over 13 amino acids. V lost 6 bases and J 6 bases, leaving 14 bases between the germline ends. CDR1 is SGHRS, CDR2 YFSETQ, per germline. Here the CDR3 reads CASTAGSSDTQYF. The CDR3 region has the DNA TGCGCCAGCACCGCGGGGTCGTCGGATACGCAGTATTTT.

This chain connects TRBV7-9 to TRBJ1-2; possible D gene TRBD1, 5 bases. CDR1 is SEHNR, CDR2 FQNEAQ, per germline (reference sequence). This CDR3 comprises 15 residues. V was shortened by 3 bases and J by 4 bases, with 15 bases between the two germline ends. In nucleotides, the CDR3 is TGTGCCAGCAGCTTGCTCCCAGGGTCTGGCTATGGCTACACCTTC. Its protein product is CASSLLPGSGYGYTF.

The J gene is TRBJ2-7, the V gene TRBV6-1, with a possible D match to TRBD2 (6 bases). CDR1 is MNHNS and CDR2 is SASEGT in the germline V gene. The CDR3 runs to 14 residues. V was shortened by 6 bases and J by 5 bases, with 17 bases between the two germline ends. The CDR3 sequence: CASSLQTGVNEQYF. The CDR3 coding sequence is TGTGCCAGCAGCCTTCAGACGGGGGTAAACGAGCAGTACTTC.

The chain employs TRBV5-1 and TRBJ1-6; 7 nucleotides agree with TRBD1. V shed 5 bases, J shed 10 bases, and the junction held 12 bases outside the gene matches. The germline V gene has CDR1 SGHRS and CDR2 YFSETQ. CDR3 length equals 15 residues. The CDR3 here is CASSQGGLLGSPLHF. In nucleotides, the CDR3 is TGCGCCAGCAGTCAGGGGGGTCTCCTGGGATCACCCCTCCACTTT.

The chain couples TRBV19 to TRBJ1-1; tentatively, D is TRBD1 (5 bases). With 3 bases removed from V and 5 bases from J, the gap between germline ends came to 16 bases. The CDR3 extends over 15 amino acids. Germline CDR1 and CDR2: LNHDA and SQIVND (reference sequence). The CDR3 protein is CASSIPQGGKTEAFF. For the CDR3, the DNA is TGTGCCAGTAGTATCCCCCAGGGCGGGAAAACTGAAGCTTTCTTT. Filled out from reference TRBV19 and TRBJ1-1, the complete variable domain reads DGGITQSPKYLFRKEGQNVTLSCEQNLNHDAMYWYRQDPGQGLRLIYYSQIVNDFQKGDIAEGYSVSREKKESFPLTVTSAQKNPTAFYLCASSIPQGGKTEAFFGQGTRLTVV.

In this sample, this clone turned up once. The germline gene is not matched at one end of the junction; a read error may be the cause. The rearrangement uses TRBV7-9 and TRBJ1-3; no firm D call. CDR1 and CDR2 from the germline V gene are SEHNR and FQNEAQ (reference sequence). The CDR3 extends over 17 amino acids. The CDR3 nucleotides are TGCGCCAGCAGCCCCCACCCGGCAGCGAGCTCTGGAAACACCATATATTTT. Translating it yields CASSPHPAASSGNTIYF.